This TCR beta chain was documented in a study of T cell repertoires in cytomegalovirus infection. Background on the study: It was the public TCR beta signatures that indicated both CMV infection and matching HLA type. General study points: Carriage of CMV together with the relevant HLA was identifiable through cumulative public TCR beta family frequency. In two of eight donors, the top clonotype was HLA-C-restricted CMV-specific.

TCRdb analysed the reads with MiXCR anew, one entry per CDR3 protein. This sample has about 230,000 distinct CDR3 sequences; about 20% occur once, and the top ten carry 15% to 20%. The length of the CDR3 is 16 residues. Unmatched junction bases numbered 2, after V lost 3 bases and J lost 0 bases. This clonotype was seen at least ten times. Its matching antigen is unknown. V gene TRBV12-3 or TRBV12-4 combines with J gene TRBJ2-6, with 7 bases that match TRBD1. This TCR came from a human donor in good health (CMV status not recorded). Some clones in this sample may be carry-over from other donors' samples. Material: CD8+ T cells from PBMCs. In nucleotides, the CDR3 is TGTGCCAGCAGTTTCTGGGACAGCTCTGGGGCCAACGTCCTGACTTTC. It specifies CASSFWDSSGANVLTF.